Below, 18 T cell receptor beta chains from the same sample are listed, as sequenced in a study of blood T cell repertoires in COVID-19. The method was immunoSEQ multiplex PCR; TCRdb's version includes in-frame clones alone and lacks a portion of them. The table records about 44,000 clones, 82% of them present only once. The sample consisted of peripheral blood. These receptors were collected from a woman in her 70s with acute or convalescent COVID-19.

V usage is TRBV5-1 and J usage is TRBJ2-1; 14 bases line up with TRBD2. The CDR3 is 15 amino acids. The trim removed 4 bases at V and 8 bases at J, leaving 5 bases unmatched. In germline, CDR1 is SGHRS, CDR2 YFSETQ. In DNA, the CDR3 is TGCGCCAGCAGCGCGGGACTAGCGGGAGTCTATGAGCAGTTCTTC. Translated: CASSAGLAGVYEQFF.

The CDR3 here is CASRSAGVSGYTF. The CDR3, as DNA: TGTGCCAGCCGCTCCGCAGGGGTTTCTGGCTACACCTTC. The J gene is TRBJ1-2, the V gene TRBV12-3 or TRBV12-4; tentatively, D is TRBD1 (6 bases). Trimming pared 8 bases from V and 7 bases from J, leaving 17 bases between. The CDR3 extends over 13 amino acids.

This clone was counted a single time. The chain uses TRBV5-1 and TRBJ2-3, with TRBD2 matching over 13 bases. Trimming removed 5 bases from V and 6 bases from J; junction bases left unmatched: 12. CDR3 length: 17 residues. The germline V gene has CDR1 SGHRS and CDR2 YFSETQ. As DNA, the CDR3 is TGCGCCAGCAGTCGATCTATACTAGCGGGAGGGGGTGATACGCAGTATTTT. This codes for CASSRSILAGGGDTQYF.

The rearrangement links TRBV2 to TRBJ1-5; TRBD1 is a possible D gene (5 bases). The V end was cut by 3 bases, the J end by 6 bases, with 12 bases between. This CDR3 has 14 residues. CDR1 and CDR2 from the germline V gene are SNHLY and FYNNEI. As DNA, the CDR3 is TGTGCCAGCAGTGAGGGGGGTAGGAGTCAGCCCCAGCATTTT. It is translated as CASSEGGRSQPQHF.

The chain is built from TRBV19 and TRBJ1-5; 10 bases are shared with TRBD1. The V gene's germline CDR1 is LNHDA and CDR2 SQIVND (reference sequence). V lost 3 bases, J lost 3 bases, and 8 bases stayed unmatched. The CDR3 extends over 17 amino acids. The CDR3 is CASSMLGTGAINQPQHF. The DNA of the CDR3 is TGTGCCAGTAGTATGCTAGGGACAGGGGCCATCAATCAGCCCCAGCATTTT.

The chain recombines TRBV4-1 with TRBJ2-7; 10 bases map to TRBD1. From germline, CDR1 is MGHRA and CDR2 YSYEKL. Trimming took 2 bases from V and 2 from J; bases not matched to a gene: 3. CDR3 size: 15 residues. This CDR3 is CASSQLGTGAYEQYF. Here the CDR3 DNA reads TGCGCCAGCAGCCAATTGGGGACAGGGGCCTACGAGCAGTACTTC.

V is TRBV20-1 and J is TRBJ1-1; D may be TRBD1 (5 bases). The V end was cut by 2 bases, the J end by 6 bases, with 7 bases between. Germline V gene sequence: CDR1 DFQATT, CDR2 SNEGSKA (reference sequence). The CDR3 loop spans 11 amino acids. The CDR3 sequence: CSARQGPEAFF. In DNA, the CDR3 is TGCAGTGCTAGACAGGGCCCTGAAGCTTTCTTT.

The chain has TRBV2 and TRBJ2-7, with 10 bases fitting TRBD1. V lost 7 bases, J lost 2 bases, and 5 bases stayed unmatched. Germline V CDR1 and CDR2: SNHLY, FYNNEI. The CDR3 has 14 amino acids. The CDR3: CASTRTGGTYEQYF. CDR3 in DNA: TGTGCCAGCACCCGGACAGGGGGGACCTACGAGCAGTACTTC.

The CDR3 DNA sequence: TGTGCCAAGTCGTCCCTGGAGAGTTACAATGAGCAGTTCTTC. Translated: CAKSSLESYNEQFF. The chain is built from TRBV19 and TRBJ2-1, with no clear D. Trimming pared 10 bases from V and 4 bases from J, leaving 17 bases between. CDR3 length equals 14 residues. CDR1 is LNHDA and CDR2 is SQIVND in the germline V gene (reference sequence). The whole variable domain, remainder taken from reference TRBV19 and TRBJ2-1, is DGGITQSPKYLFRKEGQNVTLSCEQNLNHDAMYWYRQDPGQGLRLIYYSQIVNDFQKGDIAEGYSVSREKKESFPLTVTSAQKNPTAFYLCAKSSLESYNEQFFGPGTRLTVL.

The V and J genes are TRBV6-5 and TRBJ2-3, with TRBD2 as a possible D gene (6 bases). Germline V gene lookup returns CDR1 MNHEY and CDR2 SVGAGI. CDR3 length: 15 residues. V lost 2 bases and J 0 bases, leaving 9 bases between the germline ends. The CDR3 protein is CASSYDGTSTDTQYF. CDR3 DNA sequence: TGTGCCAGCAGTTACGACGGGACTAGCACAGATACGCAGTATTTT.

This chain uses TRBV7-3 with TRBJ1-2, with 8 bases fitting TRBD1. The V segment lost 5 bases and the J segment 2 bases; nucleotides outside the gene matches: 7. The CDR3 contains 15 residues. In germline, CDR1 is SGHTA, CDR2 FQGTGA. The CDR3 region has the DNA TGTGCCAGCAGCCCAGGACAGGGTACAAACTATGGCTACACCTTC. This translates into CASSPGQGTNYGYTF. Using reference TRBV7-3 and TRBJ1-2 for the parts outside the CDR3, the full variable domain is GAGVSQTPSNKVTEKGKYVELRCDPISGHTALYWYRQSLGQGPEFLIYFQGTGAADDSGLPNDRFFAVRPEGSVSTLKIQRTERGDSAVYLCASSPGQGTNYGYTFGSGTRLTVV.

The chain links TRBV9 to TRBJ2-1; possibly TRBD2 for D (5 bases). The CDR3 runs to 16 residues. The V end lost 2 bases, the J end lost 5 bases, and 17 bases lay between the germline ends. Germline values: CDR1 SGDLS, CDR2 YYNGEE. The DNA for the CDR3 is TGTGCCAGCAGCGTTGGGCCTTCCTCGCGGGACAATGAGCAGTTCTTC. Translated: CASSVGPSSRDNEQFF.

This clone was seen only once. The rearrangement links TRBV6-4 to TRBJ2-2; TRBD2 is a possible D gene (5 bases). This CDR3 is built from 16 residues. Trimming stripped 5 bases from V and 4 bases from J, with 17 bases between. Germline CDR1 and CDR2: MRHNA and SNTAGT. The chain's CDR3 is CASSFLHSDSTGELFF. The CDR3 DNA is TGTGCCAGCAGTTTTCTCCACTCGGACTCCACCGGGGAGCTGTTTTTT.

V is TRBV11-3 and J is TRBJ2-7, with 8 bases that match TRBD2. V lost 0 bases to trimming and J lost 2 bases; unmatched junction nucleotides: 9. The CDR3 is made up of 17 amino acids. CDR1 is SGHNT and CDR2 is YENEEA in the germline V gene. This chain's CDR3 is CASSLDRGSGAPYEQYF. In DNA form, the CDR3 reads TGTGCCAGCAGCTTAGATCGGGGTAGCGGGGCCCCCTACGAGCAGTACTTC.

The chain combines TRBV18 with TRBJ1-6, with a possible D match to TRBD1 (6 bases). Germline V gene lookup returns CDR1 KGHSH and CDR2 LQKENI. Trimming cost V 1 base and J 5 bases, with 9 bases left between them. The CDR3 contains 15 residues. The CDR3 coding sequence is TGTGCCAGCTCACCACTGACAGGAGATAATTCACCCCTCCACTTT. Residues: CASSPLTGDNSPLHF.

V gene TRBV11-2 combines with J gene TRBJ2-1; 8 nucleotides line up with TRBD1. Germline V CDR1 and CDR2: SGHAT, FQNNGV. The CDR3 contains 15 residues. With V trimmed by 4 bases and J by 7 bases, 9 bases remained unmatched. CDR3 residues: CASSSMQGARNEQFF. The CDR3, as DNA: TGTGCCAGCAGCTCTATGCAGGGGGCGCGGAATGAGCAGTTCTTC.

The count of this clone is one. The chain combines TRBV27 with TRBJ2-3, with 10 bases identical to TRBD2. This CDR3 is 15 amino acids long. Per the germline V gene, CDR1 is MNHEY and CDR2 is SMNVEV (reference sequence). The trim removed 4 bases at V and 2 bases at J, leaving 3 bases unmatched. For the CDR3, the DNA is TGTGCCAGCAGTTCTAGCGGGAGAACCACAGATACGCAGTATTTT. Translation: CASSSSGRTTDTQYF.

The V and J genes are TRBV19 and TRBJ2-3; 7 nucleotides align to TRBD1. CDR3 length equals 13 residues. CDR1 LNHDA and CDR2 SQIVND come from the germline V gene (reference sequence). V trimming: 7 bases; J trimming: 10 bases; junction bases outside the gene matches: 11. The CDR3 protein is CASTADRSSAQYF. The CDR3 DNA is TGTGCCAGTACTGCGGACAGGTCGTCTGCGCAGTATTTT.